Listed here is a single T cell receptor beta chain. There is no known antigen for this receptor. No per-base quality is available; no much larger clone lies one base away. This specimen belongs to a study of vaccination and CD4 T cells after COVID-19 (dated by TCRdb to the early 2020s). Notes on the research overall: Six males and four females were included in the convalescent cohort, with two Hispanic individuals, seven Caucasians, two Asians and one multiracial person represented. In about 11 COVID-19 convalescent patients and a few infection-naive healthy vaccine recipients, the spike-specific CD4+ TCR repertoire before mRNA vaccination was compared with the repertoire after mRNA vaccination. Each participant got two doses of either the Pfizer-BioNTech BNT162b2 vaccine (n=8) or the Moderna mRNA-1273 vaccine (n=2). Post-COVID blood samples from convalescent patients were collected a median of around 100 days after diagnosis, with a range of 35 to 161 days. For stimulating the cultures, overlapping spike peptide pools were used, derived from SARS-CoV-2 as well as from the common cold coronaviruses HCoV-NL63, HCoV-OC43 and HCoV-229E. Post-vaccine blood samples were collected a median of approximately eleven weeks after the second vaccine dose, ranging from roughly 14 to 241 days. In control cultures, a CEFX viral epitope pool was used as positive control, an HIV-1 Nef peptide pool was used as negative control, or no peptide was added. The full study reports these points: Nearly all vaccine-specific clones in convalescent patients (304 of 307) were mono-reactive for SARS-CoV-2 spike rather than cross-reactive with common cold coronaviruses. An increase in the median number of SARS-CoV-2-reactive clonotypes from more than 20 after infection to roughly 36 after vaccination was observed, but the change was not found to be significant. Among the post-vaccine SARS-CoV-2-reactive clones in convalescent patients, a median approximately 86% showed up only after vaccination, which suggests vaccine-specific priming. Only a relatively small number of convalescent patients were included in the study, and early timepoints following natural infection were not analyzed.

The protocol used for the library was PCR. DNA from cultured CD4+ T cells was subjected to TCR sequencing with the Oncomine TCR Beta short-read assay at the Johns Hopkins FTIC core. The QIAamp micro DNA kit was used to extract genomic DNA from the cultured CD4+ T cells. The Oncomine TCR Beta libraries from cultured CD4+ T cells were pooled using unique dual indexes and then sequenced on an Illumina iSeq 100. In the source study's methods: Non-productive sequences were removed, and CDR3s that did not start with C, did not end with F or W, or were shorter than 7 amino acids were discarded. Antigen-specific clonotypes were identified using the MANAFEST web application through comparison of peptide-stimulated wells with reference and other culture wells. Positive clones required FDR below 0.05, an odds ratio above 5, and productive frequency above 0.1% in at least two of three replicate wells. Clonotypes that were significantly expanded in both SARS-CoV-2 spike wells and at least one common cold coronavirus spike condition were defined as cross-reactive. Levenshtein distances (stringdist) and unrooted phylogenetic trees (ape) in R version 3.6.1 were used to assess CDR3 homology. The public reads were reprocessed in TCRdb via fastp at Q25 and MiXCR, keeping in-frame beta chains. Under each unique CDR3 protein, matching rows form one entry showing the most common genes and DNA. These V and J calls rely on TCRdb rather than the paper's analysis. The sample table holds 19,000 or so distinct CDR3 sequences, of which 80% were seen once. The top ten hold roughly 15% of the sample.

In light of the paper, this sample's treatment or condition label describes: approximately 9-day PBMC culture with coronavirus spike peptide pools or control peptides (ViraFEST assay). The ViraFEST assay was used in the study, in which antigen-specific T cells were expanded with peptide pools and expanded clonotypes were subsequently identified by TCR sequencing. Negative nucleocapsid antibody tests taken both before and after vaccination confirmed that the healthy vaccine recipients had no prior SARS-CoV-2 infection. Each well held approximately 2 million PBMCs cultured in IMDM containing around 5% human AB serum and approximately 9.8 IU/ml IL-2, with around 9.2 ug/ml peptide pools added. On days 3 and 7, half of the culture medium was replaced with fresh IL-2-containing medium. After 10 days of culture, CD4+ T cells were isolated by negative selection with the EasySep CD4+ T cell isolation kit. Ficoll-Paque Plus gradient centrifugation was used to isolate PBMCs from whole blood, and the isolated PBMCs were then either used fresh or cryopreserved at -140C. Triplicate wells were generally used for each culture condition.

From cysteine to phenylalanine, the CDR3 is 13 amino acids long. Solely the CDR3 DNA is kept, with 39 bases framed from the first base. The germline V gene (reference sequence) gives CDR1 as DFQATT and CDR2 as SNEGSKA. V and J are trimmed by 3 bases and 5 bases, and the gene matches miss 5 bases of the junction. This sequence uses TRBV20-1 and TRBJ1-1; 8 nucleotides in the junction match TRBD1. Specimen: CD4+ T cells from blood, cultured in vitro, collected after SARS-CoV-2 vaccination. This TCR was recovered from a human donor who received a COVID-19 vaccine. The CDR3 protein is CSARTGERTEAFF. The DNA sequence is given as TGCAGTGCTAGGACAGGGGAACGAACTGAAGCTTTCTTT.